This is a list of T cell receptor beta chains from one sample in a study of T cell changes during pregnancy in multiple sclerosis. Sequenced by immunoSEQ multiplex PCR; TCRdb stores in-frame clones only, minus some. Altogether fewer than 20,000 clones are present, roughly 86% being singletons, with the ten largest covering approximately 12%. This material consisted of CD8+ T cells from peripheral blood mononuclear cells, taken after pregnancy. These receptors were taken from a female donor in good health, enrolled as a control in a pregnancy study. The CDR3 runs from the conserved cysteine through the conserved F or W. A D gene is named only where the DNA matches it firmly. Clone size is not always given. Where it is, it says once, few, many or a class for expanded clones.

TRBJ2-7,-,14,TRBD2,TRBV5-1,CASSLRGSPYEQYF,TGCGCCAGCAGCCTTCGCGGGAGTCCATACGAGCAGTACTTC
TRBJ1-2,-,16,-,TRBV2,CAQQDGHKKGGYGYTF,TGTGCCCAGCAAGACGGACATAAAAAAGGGGGATATGGCTACACCTTC
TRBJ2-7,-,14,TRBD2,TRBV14,CASSQTSEAYEQYF,TGTGCCAGCAGCCAGACTAGCGAGGCCTACGAGCAGTACTTC
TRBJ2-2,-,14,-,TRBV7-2,CASSLGGNTGELFF,TGTGCCAGCAGCTTAGGAGGGAACACCGGGGAGCTGTTTTTT
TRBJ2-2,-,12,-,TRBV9,CASSANTGELFF,TGTGCCAGCAGCGCAAACACCGGGGAGCTGTTTTTT
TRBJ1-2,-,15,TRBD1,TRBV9,CASSPRTGSNYGYTF,TGTGCCAGCAGCCCCCGGACAGGTTCTAACTATGGCTACACCTTC
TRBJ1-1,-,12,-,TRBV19,CASSDTNTEAFF,TGTGCCAGTAGTGACACGAACACTGAAGCTTTCTTT
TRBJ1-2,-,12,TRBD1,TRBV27,CASRRGQLGYTF,TGTGCCAGCAGAAGGGGACAGTTAGGCTACACCTTC
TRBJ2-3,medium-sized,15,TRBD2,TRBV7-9,CASSISGGGTDTQYF,TGTGCCAGCAGCATTAGCGGGGGAGGAACAGATACGCAGTATTTT
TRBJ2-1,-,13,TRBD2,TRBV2,CASSEGGGRKQFF,TGTGCCAGCAGTGAGGGGGGGGGACGGAAGCAGTTCTTC
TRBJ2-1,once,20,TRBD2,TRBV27,CASSLPGLGSPKSSYNEQFF,TGTGCCAGCAGTTTGCCGGGACTAGGTTCCCCCAAAAGCTCCTACAATGAGCAGTTCTTC
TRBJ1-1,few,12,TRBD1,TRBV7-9,CASSETGGEAFF,TGTGCCAGCAGCGAGACAGGGGGAGAAGCTTTCTTT
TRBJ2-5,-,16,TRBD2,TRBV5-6,CASSSASGGYQETQYF,TGTGCCAGCAGCTCAGCCAGCGGGGGGTACCAAGAGACCCAGTACTTC